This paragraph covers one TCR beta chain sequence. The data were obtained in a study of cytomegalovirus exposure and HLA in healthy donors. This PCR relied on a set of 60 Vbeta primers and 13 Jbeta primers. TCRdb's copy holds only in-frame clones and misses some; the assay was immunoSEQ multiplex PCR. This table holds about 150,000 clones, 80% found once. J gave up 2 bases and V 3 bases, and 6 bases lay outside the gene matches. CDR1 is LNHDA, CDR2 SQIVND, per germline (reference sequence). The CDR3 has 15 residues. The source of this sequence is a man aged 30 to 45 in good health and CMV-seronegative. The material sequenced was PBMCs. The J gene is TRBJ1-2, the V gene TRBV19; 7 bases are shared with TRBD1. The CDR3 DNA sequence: TGTGCCAGTAGTATGCTCGGGACAGCCAACTATGGCTACACCTTC. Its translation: CASSMLGTANYGYTF.